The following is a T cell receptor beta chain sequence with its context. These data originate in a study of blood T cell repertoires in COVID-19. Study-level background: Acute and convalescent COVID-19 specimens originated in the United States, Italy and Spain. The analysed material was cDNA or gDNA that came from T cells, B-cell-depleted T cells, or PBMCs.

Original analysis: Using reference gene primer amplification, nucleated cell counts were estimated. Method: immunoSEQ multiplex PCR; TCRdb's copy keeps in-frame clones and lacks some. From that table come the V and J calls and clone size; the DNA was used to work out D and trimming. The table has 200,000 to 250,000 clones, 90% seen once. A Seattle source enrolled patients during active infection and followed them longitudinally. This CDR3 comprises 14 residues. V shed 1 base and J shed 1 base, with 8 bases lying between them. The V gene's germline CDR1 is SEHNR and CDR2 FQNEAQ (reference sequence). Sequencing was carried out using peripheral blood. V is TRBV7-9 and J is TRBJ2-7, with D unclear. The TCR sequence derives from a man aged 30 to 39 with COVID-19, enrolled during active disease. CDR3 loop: CASSLGVASYEQYF. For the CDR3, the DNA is TGTGCCAGCAGCTTAGGTGTAGCTTCCTACGAGCAGTACTTC. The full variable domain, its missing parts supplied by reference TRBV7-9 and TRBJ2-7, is DTGVSQNPRHKITKRGQNVTFRCDPISEHNRLYWYRQTLGQGPEFLTYFQNEAQLEKSRLLSDRFSAERPKGSFSTLEIQRTEQGDSAMYLCASSLGVASYEQYFGPGTRLTVT.